This T cell receptor (beta chain) is drawn from a study of pediatric ulcerative colitis. Study information: Disease was pancolitis in several and left-sided in two, histology-confirmed.

This clone was seen only once. Its antigen is not identified. Libraries were prepared by immunoSEQ multiplex PCR; TCRdb keeps only in-frame clonotypes and omits some of them. The data hold about 36,000 clones, with around four fifths observed a single time. One to two pinch biopsies were taken from the rectum during colonoscopy. No immunosuppressive drugs were given to ulcerative colitis patients before diagnostic colonoscopy. Overall study findings and caveats: In rectum, acute severe colitis had expanded clones and less diversity.

The sequenced sample was gut tissue. This clonotype was sampled from a boy between 10 and 17 years old with moderate ulcerative colitis.

The DNA of the CDR3 is TGTGCCAGCAGGAAGGGGAATAGTAGATACAATGAGCAGTTCTTC. Its protein is CASRKGNSRYNEQFF. This rearrangement joins TRBV11-1 to TRBJ2-1; D perhaps matches TRBD1 (5 bases). The CDR3 length is 15 residues. The germline V gene encodes CDR1 SGHAT and CDR2 FQDESV (reference sequence). V lost 6 bases and J 4 bases, leaving 16 bases between the germline ends.